This T cell receptor (beta chain) was captured in a study of technical replicates of blood from several donors. Assay: immunoSEQ multiplex PCR; the TCRdb copy retains only in-frame clones and omits some. The sample consists of under 75,000 clones, about 94% of them appearing once. Sequenced material: T cells isolated from PBMCs. The sequence was collected from a human donor in good health.

CDR3 loop: CATDGAHEQYF. CDR3 DNA sequence: TGCGCCACAGACGGAGCCCACGAGCAGTACTTC. The rearrangement links TRBV10-2 to TRBJ2-7; D gene uncertain. Trimming took off 10 bases at V and 5 bases at J, with 12 bases between the two ends. The CDR3 runs 11 residues. Germline V gene data show CDR1 as WSHSY and CDR2 as SAAADI.